This record concerns one T cell receptor beta chain sequence. Trimming removed 4 bases from V and 2 bases from J; junction bases left unmatched: 8. The CDR3 runs to 17 residues. Germline values: CDR1 SNHLY, CDR2 FYNNEI. The record originates from a study of cytomegalovirus exposure and HLA in healthy donors. Assay used: immunoSEQ multiplex PCR; TCRdb lists only in-frame clones, some missing. In the table there are a few hundred thousand clones, 88% of which are singletons. The sequence was obtained from a man aged 30-40 years in good health and CMV-seronegative. V is TRBV2 and J is TRBJ2-2, with TRBD1 identical over 9 bases. The sequenced sample consisted of PBMCs. The CDR3 spells CASSGTGAVVNTGELFF. The CDR3 coding sequence is TGTGCCAGCAGTGGGACAGGGGCGGTGGTTAACACCGGGGAGCTGTTTTTT. Full variable domain (remainder filled in from reference TRBV2 and TRBJ2-2): EPEVTQTPSHQVTQMGQEVILRCVPISNHLYFYWYRQILGQKVEFLVSFYNNEISEKSEIFDDQFSVERPDGSNFTLKIRSTKLEDSAMYFCASSGTGAVVNTGELFFGEGSRLTVL.